What follows are 7 T cell receptor beta chains derived from one specimen sequenced in a study of early T cells in non-severe SARS-CoV-2 infection (dated by TCRdb to the early 2020s). Library prep was done by 5' RACE. Sequencing used a NextSeq 500. TCRdb applied fastp at Q25 and MiXCR to the public reads, then kept only in-frame beta chains. Rows matching on CDR3 protein sequence are summarized as one entry with the most common DNA and genes. The sample table holds some 85,000 distinct CDR3 sequences, of which roughly 15% were seen once. The top ten constitute 1.4% of the sample. Input material: whole blood. These receptors were collected from an adult who was a healthcare worker with PCR-confirmed SARS-CoV-2 infection or an uninfected control (not recorded which).

The V gene is TRBV7-8, the J gene TRBJ2-7, with 7 bases fitting TRBD1. Germline CDR1 reads SGHVS; CDR2 reads FQNEAQ. Trimming at V came to 3 bases and at J to 2 bases, leaving 4 bases not matched to a gene. The CDR3 sequence is 14 residues long. The CDR3 DNA reads as TGTGCCAGCAGCTTTCGAACAGGGGCCTACGAGCAGTACTTC. Its protein product is CASSFRTGAYEQYF.

This clonotype was counted ten times or more. The V gene is TRBV4-1, the J gene TRBJ1-2; tentative D call: TRBD1 (5 bases). The V gene lost 0 bases and the J gene lost 0 bases, with 11 bases spanning the gap. The CDR3 consists of 16 residues. Germline-derived CDR1 and CDR2 are MGHRA and YSYEKL. DNA for the CDR3: TGCGCCAGCAGCCAAGATGGGGCAGGCCCTAACTATGGCTACACCTTC. It is translated as CASSQDGAGPNYGYTF.

This chain joins TRBV12-5 and TRBJ2-2; D is perhaps TRBD2 (6 bases). Per the germline V gene, CDR1 is LGHNT and CDR2 is FRNRAP. The CDR3 is 20 residues long. V lost 1 base, J lost 5 bases, and 26 bases lay in between. CDR3 DNA: TGTGCTAGTGGTTTGGGCCATCTCCGGGGCGGGGACCCAAGGACCGGGGAGCTGTTTTTT. It codes for CASGLGHLRGGDPRTGELFF.

J is TRBJ2-7 and V is TRBV19; no clear D gene. Germline V lookup: CDR1 LNHDA, CDR2 SQIVND (reference sequence). V was clipped by 4 bases and J by 2 bases, with 9 bases between them. The CDR3 spans 13 residues. In nucleotides, the CDR3 is TGTGCCAGTAGTACGGACGCAACCTACGAGCAGTACTTC. Its translation is CASSTDATYEQYF.

This clonotype has ten or more counts. For the CDR3, the DNA is TGTGCCAGCAGCCAGGGGGGGGCGGACAATGAGCAGTTCTTC. It encodes CASSQGGADNEQFF. The chain is built from TRBV3-1 and TRBJ2-1, with a possible D match to TRBD2 (7 bases). The ends were cut back, 3 bases at V and 5 bases at J, with 11 bases in the middle. There are 14 residues in the CDR3. Germline CDR1 is LGHDT and CDR2 is YNNKEL (reference sequence).

The rearrangement links TRBV20-1 to TRBJ2-7; 10 positions agree with TRBD2. This CDR3 comprises 14 residues. The germline CDR1 and CDR2 sequences are DFQATT and SNEGSKA (reference sequence). V shed 5 bases and J 2 bases; nucleotides not matched to a gene: 6. The chain's CDR3 is CSAPKSGGAYEQYF. The DNA for the CDR3 is TGCAGTGCTCCTAAAAGCGGGGGGGCCTACGAGCAGTACTTC.

This clonotype was seen a few times. CDR3 in DNA: TGTGCCAGCAGCATCTCGGTGATGGACACTGAAGCTTTCTTT. It codes for CASSISVMDTEAFF. The chain employs TRBV7-2 and TRBJ1-1; D is unresolved. V lost 5 bases to trimming and J lost 3 bases, with 13 bases between them. Germline CDR1 reads SGHTA; CDR2 reads FQGNSA. CDR3 size: 14 residues.